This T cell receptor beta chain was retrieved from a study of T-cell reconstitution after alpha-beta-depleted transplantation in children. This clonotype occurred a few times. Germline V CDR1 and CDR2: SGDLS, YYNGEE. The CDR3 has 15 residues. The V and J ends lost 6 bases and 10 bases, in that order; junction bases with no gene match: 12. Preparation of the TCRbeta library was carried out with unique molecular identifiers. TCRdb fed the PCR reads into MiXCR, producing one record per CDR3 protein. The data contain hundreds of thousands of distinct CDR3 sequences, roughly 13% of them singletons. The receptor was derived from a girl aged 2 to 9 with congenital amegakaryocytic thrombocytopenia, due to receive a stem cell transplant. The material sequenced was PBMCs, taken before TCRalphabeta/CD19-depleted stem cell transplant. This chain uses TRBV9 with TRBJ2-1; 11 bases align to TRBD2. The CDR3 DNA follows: TGTGCCAGCAACTTAGCGGGAGGGCCGGTTGGGGAGCAGTTCTTC. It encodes CASNLAGGPVGEQFF.